These T cell receptor beta chains were read from a single sample in a study of blood T cells in healthy people across ages. TCRdb fed the 5' RACE reads into MiXCR, producing one record per CDR3 protein. The table lists fewer than 900,000 distinct CDR3 sequences, 30% to 45% of them singletons. The sample was blood. The receptors originated from a man between 18 and 35 years old in good health. Both conserved end residues are part of each CDR3. D genes are given only for firm matches. Only some rows state a clone size, as once, few, many or a class for expanded clones.

d_call	clone_size	v_call	j_call	cdr3_nt	cdr3_aa
NA	many	TRBV7-9	TRBJ2-7	TGTGCCAGCCGGGGGGCCTCCTACGAGCAGTACTTC	CASRGASYEQYF
NA	many	TRBV20-1	TRBJ2-3	TGCAGTGCCACCCTAGCGCGGGTCACAGATACGCAGTATTTT	CSATLARVTDTQYF
TRBD1	NA	TRBV18	TRBJ2-1	TGTGCCAGCTCAGACAGGGTGAATGAGCAGTTCTTC	CASSDRVNEQFF
NA	NA	TRBV14	TRBJ1-1	TGTGCCAGCAGCCTCTTTTCCGGGACACCTGAAGCTTTCTTT	CASSLFSGTPEAFF
NA	NA	TRBV20-1	TRBJ1-2	TGCAGTGCTAGAGAGGGGGCCTTTAACTATGGCTACACCTTC	CSAREGAFNYGYTF
TRBD1	many	TRBV6-5	TRBJ1-2	TGTGCCAGCAGTTACCAGAAAGGGACAGGGTTACCCTATGGCTACACCTTC	CASSYQKGTGLPYGYTF
NA	few	TRBV6-5	TRBJ2-3	TGTGCCAGCGAGGAGAGAGCACCTAGCACAGATACGCAGTATTTT	CASEERAPSTDTQYF
NA	NA	TRBV28	TRBJ1-5	TGTGCCAGCAGTTTAAAAGAGGGTAGCAATCAGCCCCAGCATTTT	CASSLKEGSNQPQHF
TRBD1	NA	TRBV4-1	TRBJ2-7	TGCGCCAGCAGCATGGGACAGGGGGCGGTCGAGCAGTACTTC	CASSMGQGAVEQYF
NA	few	TRBV25-1	TRBJ2-1	TGTGCCAGCAGTGGGCCCACTGGGAGCAATGAGCAGTTCTTC	CASSGPTGSNEQFF
TRBD1	few	TRBV20-1	TRBJ1-2	TGCAGTGCTTCTACTATCAACAGGGGTGGCTACACCTTC	CSASTINRGGYTF
NA	few	TRBV7-9	TRBJ2-2	TGTGCCAGCAGCTTAGGATCGGGGAACACCGGGGAGCTGTTTTTT	CASSLGSGNTGELFF
NA	few	TRBV6-5	TRBJ1-1	TGTGCCAGCAGTTTCACCGGGACAAATCATGGAGCTTTCTTT	CASSFTGTNHGAFF
TRBD1	few	TRBV10-3	TRBJ1-4	TGTGCCATCAGCGGAACAGGGGGCCGTGAAAAACTGTTTTTT	CAISGTGGREKLFF
NA	NA	TRBV7-2	TRBJ1-2	TGTGCCAGCAGCCCCCAGGACCCCAACTATGGCTACACCTTC	CASSPQDPNYGYTF
NA	few	TRBV14	TRBJ1-4	TGTGCCAGCAGCCAGGGAGACCGGCGCATTAATGAAAAACTGTTTTTT	CASSQGDRRINEKLFF
TRBD2	NA	TRBV20-1	TRBJ2-3	TGCAGTGCTGGAGGACTAGCGGGTGTAGATACGCAGTATTTT	CSAGGLAGVDTQYF
TRBD1	once	TRBV5-1	TRBJ1-1	TGCGCCAGCAGCCTAAGTTACAGGGGGACGAACACTGAAGCTTTCTTT	CASSLSYRGTNTEAFF
NA	few	TRBV28	TRBJ1-5	TGTGCCAGCAGTTCCCTTTCTAGCAATCAGCCCCAGCATTTT	CASSSLSSNQPQHF
NA	many	TRBV12-3/TRBV12-4	TRBJ2-3	TGTGCCAGCAGGCGCACAGATACGCAGTATTTT	CASRRTDTQYF
NA	few	TRBV3-1	TRBJ2-5	TGTGCCAGCAGCCAAGTCCCGGGACTTATGGGGGAGACCCAGTACTTC	CASSQVPGLMGETQYF
NA	many	TRBV12-3/TRBV12-4	TRBJ2-3	TGTGCCAGCAGTCCCCCGCCCGAGGACTACTCTTTCACAGATACGCAGTATTTT	CASSPPPEDYSFTDTQYF
NA	NA	TRBV12-3/TRBV12-4	TRBJ1-2	TGTGCCAGCAGTTTTGTGGGTGATAGCTATGGCTACACCTTC	CASSFVGDSYGYTF
NA	once	TRBV27	TRBJ2-6	TGTGCCGGCAGTTTAACAGGGAAGGCCAACGTCCTGACTTTC	CAGSLTGKANVLTF
NA	NA	TRBV5-4	TRBJ2-5	TGTGCCAGCAGCTCAAGGGCAGGGGAGAGAAATGAGCAGTACTTC	CASSSRAGERNEQYF
NA	NA	TRBV5-1	TRBJ2-3	TGTGCCAGCAGCTTTGGTCTCCTCCAGGGGTTGGCAGATACGCAGTATTTT	CASSFGLLQGLADTQYF
NA	NA	TRBV18	TRBJ1-2	TGTGCCAGCTCACCAGAAGCGGGGGCTAACTATGGCTACACCTTC	CASSPEAGANYGYTF
NA	once	TRBV3-1	TRBJ1-6	TGTGCCAGCAGCCAAGATCTTTGGCAGGGTAGATCACCCCTCCACTTT	CASSQDLWQGRSPLHF
TRBD1	few	TRBV6-6	TRBJ2-7	TGTGCCGGCAGTTCTGGACAGGGGTACGAGCAGTACTTC	CAGSSGQGYEQYF
NA	few	TRBV27	TRBJ1-1	TGTGCCAGCAGCCCTCGTTGGACAAGAGAAGCTTTCTTT	CASSPRWTREAFF
NA	NA	TRBV2	TRBJ2-1	TGTGCCAGCAGTGAGGAAGGGGGGGCTGGGAATGAGCAGTTCTTC	CASSEEGGAGNEQFF
TRBD1	NA	TRBV7-2	TRBJ2-3	TGTGCCAGCAGCCGGGACAGGGCCGTCATCACAGATACGCAGTATTTT	CASSRDRAVITDTQYF
TRBD1	NA	TRBV4-3	TRBJ2-5	TGCGCCAGCAGCCATCACAGGGGACAGGCCCAACCCTACAATGAGCAGTACTTC	CASSHHRGQAQPYNEQYF
NA	NA	TRBV20-1	TRBJ2-2	TGCAGTGCCCCCGCGGGTCAGTCCACCGGGGAGCTGTTTTTT	CSAPAGQSTGELFF
NA	many	TRBV7-9	TRBJ1-1	TGCGCCAGCAGCCTGACGAATACTGAAGCTTTCTTT	CASSLTNTEAFF
TRBD1	few	TRBV2	TRBJ2-7	TGTGCCAGCAGCCGGGACAGGGTGTACTTC	CASSRDRVYF
NA	many	TRBV7-2	TRBJ2-1	TGTGCCAGCAGCTTATATCAGGGTTCCTACAATGAGCAGTTCTTC	CASSLYQGSYNEQFF
TRBD2	NA	TRBV6-5	TRBJ2-7	TGTGCCAGCAGCCCCGCAGCGGGGGCCTACGAGCAGTACTTC	CASSPAAGAYEQYF
NA	NA	TRBV12-3/TRBV12-4	TRBJ2-5	TGTGCCAGCAAAGCGGCCCCTCAAGAGACCCAGTACTTC	CASKAAPQETQYF
TRBD1	NA	TRBV20-1	TRBJ1-1	TGCAGTGCTAGGGAAGGACAGGGGGGATCTGAAGCTTTCTTT	CSAREGQGGSEAFF
TRBD1	few	TRBV15	TRBJ1-2	TGTGCCACCAGCTATGACAGGGTTAGGGATGGCTACACCTTC	CATSYDRVRDGYTF
NA	many	TRBV6-6	TRBJ2-4	TGTGCCAGCAGTTACTCGAACATTCAGTACTTC	CASSYSNIQYF
NA	NA	TRBV12-3/TRBV12-4	TRBJ1-6	TGTGCCAGCAGACGCGGGCCCTATAATTCACCCCTCCACTTT	CASRRGPYNSPLHF
NA	NA	TRBV3-1	TRBJ2-6	TGTGCCAGCAGCCATCGTGTCTCTGGGGCCAACGTCCTGACTTTC	CASSHRVSGANVLTF
NA	few	TRBV5-1	TRBJ1-1	TGCGCCAGCAGCTTGAAGGGAGATAACACTGAAGCTTTCTTT	CASSLKGDNTEAFF
NA	NA	TRBV28	TRBJ2-7	TGTGCCAGCAGTTTCCCGGGCAGCCTCTACGAGCAGTACTTC	CASSFPGSLYEQYF
TRBD1	many	TRBV4-3	TRBJ2-1	TGCGCCAGCAGCCGGATACATTCGACAGGGAATAATGAGCAGTTCTTC	CASSRIHSTGNNEQFF
NA	few	TRBV12-3/TRBV12-4	TRBJ1-1	TGTGCCAGCAGTGGGGGTCGGGGATGGGTGCTCACTGAAGCTTTCTTT	CASSGGRGWVLTEAFF
TRBD2	many	TRBV20-1	TRBJ2-3	TGCAGTGCTAGAGCTTCTAGCGGGGGACGCACAGATACGCAGTATTTT	CSARASSGGRTDTQYF
NA	NA	TRBV5-1	TRBJ2-5	TGCGCCAGCAGCTTGGAGGGGGGGCGAGAACAAGAGACCCAGTACTTC	CASSLEGGREQETQYF
NA	NA	TRBV7-3	TRBJ2-7	TGTGCCAGCAGCTTAGGACCGAGCTCCTACAATGAGCAGTACTTC	CASSLGPSSYNEQYF
TRBD2	once	TRBV4-3	TRBJ2-4	TGCGCCAGCAGCCAAGGCCGGGACTCCGGGAGGCAGTACTTC	CASSQGRDSGRQYF
TRBD1	few	TRBV13	TRBJ1-4	TGTGCCAGCAGCTTAGGGGCAGGGGGGCATGAAAAACTGTTTTTT	CASSLGAGGHEKLFF
NA	few	TRBV14	TRBJ1-6	TGTGCCAGCGGACCTCGGGGGGATTCACCCCTCCACTTT	CASGPRGDSPLHF
NA	many	TRBV7-2	TRBJ2-7	TGTGCCAGCAGCCAGGGACCGCTCATCTCCTACGAGCAGTACTTC	CASSQGPLISYEQYF
NA	NA	TRBV12-3/TRBV12-4	TRBJ1-3	TGTGCCAGCAGTTTCAAGGCAGCCTCTGGAAACACCATATATTTT	CASSFKAASGNTIYF
NA	NA	TRBV5-6	TRBJ2-3	TGTGCCAGCAGCTTGTTCGGCACAGATACGCAGTATTTT	CASSLFGTDTQYF
NA	NA	TRBV7-3	TRBJ2-7	TGTGCCAGCAGTACCAGGATCTACGAGCAGTACTTC	CASSTRIYEQYF
NA	NA	TRBV14	TRBJ1-5	TGTGCCAGCAGCGCCGCGGGTCAGCCCCAGCATTTT	CASSAAGQPQHF